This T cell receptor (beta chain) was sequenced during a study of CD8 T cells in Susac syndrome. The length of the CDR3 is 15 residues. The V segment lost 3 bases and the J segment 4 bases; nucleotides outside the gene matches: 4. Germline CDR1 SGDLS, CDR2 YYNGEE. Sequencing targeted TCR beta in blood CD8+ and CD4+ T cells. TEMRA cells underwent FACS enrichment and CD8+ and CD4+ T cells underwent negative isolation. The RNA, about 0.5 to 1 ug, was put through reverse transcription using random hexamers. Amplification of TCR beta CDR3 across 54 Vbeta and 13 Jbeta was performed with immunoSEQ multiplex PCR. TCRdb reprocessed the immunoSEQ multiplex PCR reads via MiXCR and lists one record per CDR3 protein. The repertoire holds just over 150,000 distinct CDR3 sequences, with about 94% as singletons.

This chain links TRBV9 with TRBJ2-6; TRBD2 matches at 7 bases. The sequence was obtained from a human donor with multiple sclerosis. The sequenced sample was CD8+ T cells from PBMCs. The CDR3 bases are TGTGCCAGCAGCGAGGGAGGGATCGGGGCCAACGTCCTGACTTTC. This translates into CASSEGGIGANVLTF.